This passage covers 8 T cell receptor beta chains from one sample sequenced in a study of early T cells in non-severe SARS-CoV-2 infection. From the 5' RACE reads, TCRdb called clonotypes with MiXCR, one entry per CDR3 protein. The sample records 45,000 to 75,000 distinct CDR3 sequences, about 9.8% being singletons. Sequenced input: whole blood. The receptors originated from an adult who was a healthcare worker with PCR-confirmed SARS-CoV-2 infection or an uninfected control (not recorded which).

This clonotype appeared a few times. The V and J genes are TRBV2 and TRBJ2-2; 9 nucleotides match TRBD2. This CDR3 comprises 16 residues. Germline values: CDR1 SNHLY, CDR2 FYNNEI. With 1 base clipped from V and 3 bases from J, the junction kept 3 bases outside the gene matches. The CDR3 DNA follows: TGTGCCAGCAGTGAAGAACTAGCGGGTTACACCGGGGAGCTGTTTTTT. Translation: CASSEELAGYTGELFF.

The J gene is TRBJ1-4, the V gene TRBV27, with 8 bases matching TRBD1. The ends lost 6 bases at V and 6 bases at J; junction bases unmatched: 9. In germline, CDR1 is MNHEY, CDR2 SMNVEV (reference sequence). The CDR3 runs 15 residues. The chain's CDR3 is CASSRQGLLDEKLFF. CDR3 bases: TGTGCCAGCAGCCGACAGGGGCTATTAGATGAAAAACTGTTTTTT. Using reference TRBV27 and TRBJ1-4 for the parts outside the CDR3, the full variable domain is EAQVTQNPRYLITVTGKKLTVTCSQNMNHEYMSWYRQDPGLGLRQIYYSMNVEVTDKGDVPEGYKVSRKEKRNFPLILESPSPNQTSLYFCASSRQGLLDEKLFFGSGTQLSVL.

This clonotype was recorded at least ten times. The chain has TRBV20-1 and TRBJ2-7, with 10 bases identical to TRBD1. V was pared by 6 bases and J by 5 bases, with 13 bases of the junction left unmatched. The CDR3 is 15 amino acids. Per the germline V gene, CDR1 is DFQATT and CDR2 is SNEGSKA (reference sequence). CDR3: CSARPKDRGGNEQYF. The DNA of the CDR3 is TGCAGTGCCCGACCAAAGGACAGGGGGGGGAACGAGCAGTACTTC.

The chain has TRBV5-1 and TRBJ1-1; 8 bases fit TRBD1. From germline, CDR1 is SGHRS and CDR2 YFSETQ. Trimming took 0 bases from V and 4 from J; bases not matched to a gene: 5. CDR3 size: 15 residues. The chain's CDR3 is CASSLVGQGSTEAFF. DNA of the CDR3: TGCGCCAGCAGCTTGGTCGGACAGGGTTCCACTGAAGCTTTCTTT.

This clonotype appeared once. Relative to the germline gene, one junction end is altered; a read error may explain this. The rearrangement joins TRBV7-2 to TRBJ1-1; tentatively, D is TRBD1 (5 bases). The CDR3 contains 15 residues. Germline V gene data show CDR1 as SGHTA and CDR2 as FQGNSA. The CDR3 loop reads CASGLDGRVGTEAFF. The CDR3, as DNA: TGTGCCAGCGGCTTAGATGGCAGGGTGGGCACTGAAGCTTTCTTT.

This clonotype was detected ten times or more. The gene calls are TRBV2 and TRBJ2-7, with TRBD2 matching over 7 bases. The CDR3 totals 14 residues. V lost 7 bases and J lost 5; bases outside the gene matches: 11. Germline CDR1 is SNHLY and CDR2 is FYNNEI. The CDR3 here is CASKRTLSGDEQYF. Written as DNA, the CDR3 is TGTGCCAGCAAACGGACCCTCAGCGGGGACGAGCAGTACTTC.

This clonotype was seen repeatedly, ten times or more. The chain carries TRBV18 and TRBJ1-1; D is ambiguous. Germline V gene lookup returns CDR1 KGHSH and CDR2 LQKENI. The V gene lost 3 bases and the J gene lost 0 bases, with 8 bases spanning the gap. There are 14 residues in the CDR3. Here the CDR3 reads CASSPGRMNTEAFF. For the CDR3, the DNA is TGTGCCAGCTCACCTGGGCGGATGAACACTGAAGCTTTCTTT.

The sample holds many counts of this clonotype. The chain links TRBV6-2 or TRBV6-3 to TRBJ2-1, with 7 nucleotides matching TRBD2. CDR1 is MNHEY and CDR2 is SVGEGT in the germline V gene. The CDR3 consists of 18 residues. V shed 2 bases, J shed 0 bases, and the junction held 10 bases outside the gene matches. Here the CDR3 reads CASSYPGAGVSSYNEQFF. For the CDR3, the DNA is TGTGCCAGCAGTTACCCGGGCGCGGGGGTGAGCTCCTACAATGAGCAGTTCTTC.